These 8 T cell receptor beta chains originate from one sample sequenced in a study of blood T cell repertoires in COVID-19. The table came from immunoSEQ multiplex PCR; TCRdb's copy has only in-frame clones and leaves some out. The sample lists approximately 300,000 clones; 90% were seen once. The sequenced sample consisted of PBMCs or T cells enriched from blood (not recorded which). The receptors originated from a woman younger than 30 with acute COVID-19.

The rearrangement links TRBV6-5 to TRBJ2-3; D is possibly TRBD2 (6 bases). The length of the CDR3 is 15 residues. V shed 2 bases and J shed 2 bases, with 11 bases lying between them. Per the germline V gene, CDR1 is MNHEY and CDR2 is SVGAGI. The chain's CDR3 is CASSYQRTTTDTQYF. The CDR3 DNA is TGTGCCAGCAGTTACCAAAGGACTACCACAGATACGCAGTATTTT.

V usage is TRBV9 and J usage is TRBJ1-3, with D uncertain. This CDR3 contains 13 residues. Trimming pared 3 bases from V and 2 bases from J, leaving 6 bases between. Germline-derived CDR1 and CDR2 are SGDLS and YYNGEE. The CDR3 protein is CASSEIAGNTIYF. CDR3 DNA sequence: TGTGCCAGCAGCGAGATAGCTGGAAACACCATATATTTT.

This chain connects TRBV9 to TRBJ1-2, with a weak D call TRBD1 (6 bases). CDR1 is SGDLS, CDR2 YYNGEE, per germline. This CDR3 is 18 amino acids long. Trimming left V 0 bases short and J 0 bases short, with 18 bases between. The CDR3 sequence: CASSVAAGGTLSNYGYTF. The CDR3 DNA reads TGTGCCAGCAGCGTAGCGGCTGGGGGCACACTATCTAACTATGGCTACACCTTC.

The chain joins TRBV19 to TRBJ1-1; D is undetermined. This CDR3 region has 16 residues. CDR1 is LNHDA and CDR2 is SQIVND in the germline V gene (reference sequence). The V gene lost 2 bases and the J gene lost 1 base, with 14 bases spanning the gap. CDR3 residues: CASSISFRGRNTEAFF. CDR3 DNA sequence: TGTGCCAGTAGTATAAGCTTTCGGGGAAGGAACACTGAAGCTTTCTTT.

This clone was found once. The rearrangement uses TRBV7-6 and TRBJ2-6, with D possibly TRBD1 on 6 matching bases. This CDR3 region has 17 residues. Germline assignment: CDR1 SGHVS and CDR2 FNYEAQ. Deletions cut 5 bases from V and 0 bases from J, with 14 bases between. DNA of the CDR3: TGTGCCAGCAGCCGGGACACCTTTCCCTCTGGGGCCAACGTCCTGACTTTC. Protein product: CASSRDTFPSGANVLTF.

This rearrangement joins TRBV11-3 to TRBJ1-1, with a tentative D call TRBD1 (5 bases). CDR3 length equals 15 residues. V lost 2 bases and J 2 bases, leaving 12 bases between the germline ends. CDR1 and CDR2 from the germline V gene are SGHNT and YENEEA. This CDR3 reads CASSLSWGLNTEAFF. In DNA, the CDR3 is TGTGCCAGCAGCTTATCCTGGGGCCTTAACACTGAAGCTTTCTTT.

The chain is built from TRBV9 and TRBJ2-3; weak D call: TRBD1 (6 bases). V lost 3 bases and J 0 bases, leaving 11 bases between the germline ends. Germline V CDR1 and CDR2: SGDLS, YYNGEE. This CDR3 has 15 residues. CDR3 bases: TGTGCCAGCAGCGCAGGGACAAAGAGCACAGATACGCAGTATTTT. Its protein is CASSAGTKSTDTQYF.

The chain is built from TRBV5-8 and TRBJ1-5; D call uncertain. In germline, CDR1 is SGHTS, CDR2 YDEGEE. This CDR3 is built from 14 residues. V was shortened by 0 bases and J by 1 base, with 5 bases between the two germline ends. The CDR3 is CASSLVGSNQPQHF. Written as DNA, the CDR3 is TGTGCCAGCAGCTTGGTGGGCAGCAATCAGCCCCAGCATTTT.